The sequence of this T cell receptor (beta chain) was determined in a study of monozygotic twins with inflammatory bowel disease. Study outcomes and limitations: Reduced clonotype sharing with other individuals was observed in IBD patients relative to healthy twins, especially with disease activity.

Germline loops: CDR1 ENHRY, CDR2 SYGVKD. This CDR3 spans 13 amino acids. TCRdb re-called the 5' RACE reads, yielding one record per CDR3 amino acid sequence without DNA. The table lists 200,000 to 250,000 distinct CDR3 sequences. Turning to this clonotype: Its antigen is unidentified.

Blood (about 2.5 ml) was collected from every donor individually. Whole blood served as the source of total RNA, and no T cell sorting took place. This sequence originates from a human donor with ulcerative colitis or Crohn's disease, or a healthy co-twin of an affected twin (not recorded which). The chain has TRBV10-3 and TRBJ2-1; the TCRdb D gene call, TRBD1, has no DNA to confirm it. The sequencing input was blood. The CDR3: CAIGDRGNNEQFF.